Each of the 20 T cell receptor beta chains below was sequenced from the same sample in a study of blood T cell repertoires in COVID-19 (dated by TCRdb to 2018 to 2021). Receptor libraries were prepared by the immunoSEQ multiplex PCR assay. As stored in TCRdb, this immuneACCESS dataset retains in-frame rearrangements with V and J assigned. A fraction of the clones does not appear; measured against another copy, unresolved V genes explain less than half of the discrepancy, and the remainder lacks a known reason. The sample table shows 300,000 or so clones, and around 90% are seen once. The ten largest clonotypes hold approximately 5.3% of the sample. Sequencing input: PBMCs or T cells enriched from blood (not recorded which). The receptors derive from a woman aged 25 to 39 who had recovered from COVID-19.

The chain has TRBV27 and TRBJ1-5; perhaps TRBD1 as D (5 bases). This CDR3 spans 15 amino acids. Trimming removed 4 bases from V and 3 bases from J, with 13 bases in between. Per the germline V gene, CDR1 is MNHEY and CDR2 is SMNVEV (reference sequence). The CDR3 protein is CASSSGTDFNQPQHF. CDR3 in DNA: TGTGCCAGCAGTTCAGGGACTGATTTCAATCAGCCCCAGCATTTT.

This clone appeared a single time. The chain combines TRBV7-9 with TRBJ2-6, with D possibly TRBD1 on 6 matching bases. V lost 0 bases to trimming and J lost 1 base, with 16 bases between them. Germline V gives CDR1 SEHNR, CDR2 FQNEAQ (reference sequence). This CDR3 spans 19 amino acids. The DNA of the CDR3 is TGTGCCAGCAGCTTAGCTAGGGCAGGGGTGTGGTCTGGGGCCAACGTCCTGACTTTC. Its translation is CASSLARAGVWSGANVLTF.

The chain joins TRBV19 to TRBJ1-2, with TRBD1 matching over 10 bases. J was trimmed by 4 bases and V by 5 bases; bases with no gene match: 7. This CDR3 comprises 15 residues. Germline assignment: CDR1 LNHDA and CDR2 SQIVND (reference sequence). CDR3 protein: CASSLGTGVAYGYTF. The CDR3 region has the DNA TGTGCCAGTAGTCTGGGGACAGGGGTCGCCTATGGCTACACCTTC.

The genes are TRBV10-2 and TRBJ1-1; a possible D gene is TRBD1 (6 bases). V was pared by 8 bases and J by 1 base, with 11 bases between. There are 13 residues in the CDR3. Germline CDR1 is WSHSY and CDR2 is SAAADI. CDR3 in DNA: TGCGCCAGCGGCAGACAGGAGAACACTGAAGCTTTCTTT. It specifies CASGRQENTEAFF.

This clone has a handful of counts. The chain carries TRBV7-9 and TRBJ1-2, with TRBD1 as a possible D gene (6 bases). V dropped 3 bases and J dropped 5 bases, with 10 bases sitting between them. CDR3 length equals 13 residues. Germline V gives CDR1 SEHNR, CDR2 FQNEAQ (reference sequence). DNA for the CDR3: TGTGCCAGCAGCTTGGGGGCGAGTTATGGCTACACCTTC. Its protein product is CASSLGASYGYTF. The variable domain in full, completed from reference TRBV7-9 and TRBJ1-2, reads DTGVSQNPRHKITKRGQNVTFRCDPISEHNRLYWYRQTLGQGPEFLTYFQNEAQLEKSRLLSDRFSAERPKGSFSTLEIQRTEQGDSAMYLCASSLGASYGYTFGSGTRLTVV.

This clone has just one count. The rearrangement uses TRBV9 and TRBJ1-5; tentatively, D is TRBD1 (5 bases). V was trimmed by 9 bases and J by 0 bases, leaving 13 bases between them. CDR1 is SGDLS, CDR2 YYNGEE, per germline. The CDR3 covers 14 residues. The DNA for the CDR3 is TGTGCCATCCCCATGGGGGGTAGCAATCAGCCCCAGCATTTT. This translates into CAIPMGGSNQPQHF.

The V call is TRBV10-3, the J call TRBJ2-7; D is possibly TRBD1 (6 bases). The CDR3 length is 14 residues. Per germline, CDR1 ENHRY and CDR2 SYGVKD. The V end lost 3 bases, the J end lost 7 bases, and 16 bases lay between the germline ends. The CDR3 nucleotides are TGTGCCATCAGTGAAGGACAGCCCACCTCTGAGCAGTACTTC. Encoded protein: CAISEGQPTSEQYF.

This sequence joins TRBV4-3 and TRBJ1-2, with D perhaps TRBD1 (6 bases). Germline V gene data show CDR1 as LGHNA and CDR2 as YSLEER. The CDR3 loop spans 17 amino acids. Trimming left V 1 base short and J 8 bases short, with 23 bases between. The CDR3 sequence is CASSQGTTGLAVSGYTF. Written as DNA, the CDR3 is TGCGCCAGCAGCCAAGGGACCACAGGGCTCGCGGTTAGCGGCTACACCTTC.

About this clone itself: This may be a read error, as it is one base from a much larger clone. This sequence joins TRBV12-3 or TRBV12-4 and TRBJ1-1; 7 bases map to TRBD1. Germline trimming cut 4 bases from V and 1 base from J; bases unmatched to any gene: 0. This CDR3 region has 13 residues. The CDR3 loop reads CASSWTGNTEAFF. The CDR3 bases are TGTGCCAGCAGTTGGACAGGGAACACTGAAGCTTTCTTT.

The J gene is TRBJ1-2, the V gene TRBV3-1 (or the pseudogene TRBV3-2), with D perhaps TRBD1 (6 bases). Germline V gene data show CDR1 as LGHDT and CDR2 as YNNKEL (reference sequence). The CDR3 sequence is 14 residues long. V lost 2 bases to trimming and J lost 6 bases, with 13 bases between them. CDR3 DNA: TGTGCCAGCAGCCAATTGGGGGCGCGACATGGCTACACCTTC. Residues: CASSQLGARHGYTF.

The chain combines TRBV6-4 with TRBJ1-1, with D uncertain. The CDR3 totals 13 residues. Germline V gene data show CDR1 as MRHNA and CDR2 as SNTAGT. V lost 6 bases, J lost 0 bases, and 8 bases lay in between. The CDR3 DNA is TGTGCCAGCAGCAAGGAGATGAACACTGAAGCTTTCTTT. It specifies CASSKEMNTEAFF.

Only a few counts were recorded for this clone. The J gene is TRBJ1-1, the V gene TRBV4-2; the D gene is possibly TRBD1 (6 bases). Per the germline V gene, CDR1 is LGHNA and CDR2 is YNFKEQ. This CDR3 contains 13 residues. V lost 6 bases and J lost 1, with 9 bases in between. The CDR3 sequence: CASRIQGNTEAFF. CDR3 DNA: TGTGCCAGCAGAATACAGGGGAACACTGAAGCTTTCTTT.

The chain links TRBV7-3 to TRBJ2-3; unclear D gene. V was clipped by 1 base and J by 4 bases, with 15 bases between them. CDR1 SGHTA and CDR2 FQGTGA come from the germline V gene. The length of the CDR3 is 16 residues. CDR3: CASSLNENPAADTQYF. The CDR3 region has the DNA TGTGCCAGCAGCTTAAACGAAAACCCGGCGGCAGATACGCAGTATTTT.

The chain couples TRBV18 to TRBJ1-1; possible D gene TRBD1, 6 bases. V lost 6 bases to trimming and J lost 2 bases, with 13 bases between them. Germline CDR1 and CDR2: KGHSH and LQKENI. The CDR3 has 14 residues. The CDR3 nucleotides read TGTGCCAGCTCGGCGGACAGATTAAACACTGAAGCTTTCTTT. Protein sequence: CASSADRLNTEAFF.

The table lists this clone with a few counts. In the same sample, other DNA sequences code for this CDR3. The chain employs TRBV27 and TRBJ1-1; D is undetermined. Trimming took 0 bases from V and 1 from J, leaving 3 bases between them. This CDR3 comprises 13 residues. CDR1 and CDR2 (germline): MNHEY, SMNVEV (reference sequence). The CDR3, as DNA: TGTGCCAGCAGTTTATCGCGGAACACTGAAGCTTTCTTT. It encodes CASSLSRNTEAFF.

The gene calls are TRBV2 and TRBJ1-2; unclear D gene. The CDR3 totals 14 residues. Trimming removed 10 bases from V and 0 bases from J, with 15 bases in between. Germline assignment: CDR1 SNHLY and CDR2 FYNNEI. DNA for the CDR3: TGTGCCACTAAGGAGGTCCCCACTAACTATGGCTACACCTTC. Its translation: CATKEVPTNYGYTF.

The rearrangement joins TRBV9 to TRBJ2-3; 14 nucleotides line up with TRBD2. After removal of 3 bases from V and 8 bases from J, the junction contained 2 bases not matched to a gene. The germline CDR1 and CDR2 sequences are SGDLS and YYNGEE. CDR3 length equals 14 residues. The CDR3 sequence: CASSGTSGGFTQYF. Written as DNA, the CDR3 is TGTGCCAGCAGCGGGACTAGCGGGGGGTTTACGCAGTATTTT.

This chain connects TRBV6-5 to TRBJ1-1; tentatively, D is TRBD1 (5 bases). V lost 2 bases and J lost 1, with 11 bases in between. The length of the CDR3 is 15 residues. CDR1 and CDR2 from the germline V gene are MNHEY and SVGAGI. The CDR3 DNA follows: TGTGCCAGCAGTTACCGCGGGGACTGGAACACTGAAGCTTTCTTT. It translates to CASSYRGDWNTEAFF.

The rearrangement joins TRBV19 to TRBJ1-5, with a weak D call TRBD1 (6 bases). Deletions cut 3 bases from V and 7 bases from J, with 16 bases between. Germline loops: CDR1 LNHDA, CDR2 SQIVND (reference sequence). The CDR3 totals 15 residues. CDR3 sequence: CASSMAQGQGQPQHF. The DNA for the CDR3 is TGTGCCAGTAGTATGGCACAGGGCCAAGGGCAGCCCCAGCATTTT.

The CDR3 is CASSLDRGAYNEQFF. The CDR3 nucleotides read TGTGCCAGCAGCCTTGACAGGGGAGCCTACAATGAGCAGTTCTTC. This sequence joins TRBV11-2 and TRBJ2-1; 8 nucleotides align to TRBD1. The CDR3 runs 15 residues. The germline V gene has CDR1 SGHAT and CDR2 FQNNGV. V lost 5 bases to trimming and J lost 2 bases; unmatched junction nucleotides: 5.